This T cell receptor beta chain came from a study of neoadjuvant anti-PD-1 for oral cavity cancer. The CDR3 loop spans 16 amino acids. The V gene lost 4 bases and the J gene lost 6 bases, with 18 bases spanning the gap. The germline CDR1 and CDR2 sequences are MGHRA and YSYEKL. Clones were read by immunoSEQ multiplex PCR, and TCRdb kept only the in-frame ones, dropping some. Of approximately 7,000 clones listed, approximately 75% are singletons. The J gene is TRBJ1-4, the V gene TRBV4-1; a weak D match, TRBD1 (5 bases). This specimen consisted of PBMCs, obtained before nivolumab (anti-PD-1) treatment. This TCR was recovered from a person aged 35 to 85 with oral cavity squamous cell carcinoma. The CDR3 DNA is TGCGCCAGCAGCCGATTAGGCCAGGGAGGGGATGAAAAACTGTTTTTT. This gives the protein CASSRLGQGGDEKLFF.